This T cell receptor (beta chain) was found in a study of identical twins. Study results and limitations: Diverse VJ usage suggested most zero-insertion clonotypes were not invariant T cells.

The CDR3 consists of 19 residues. The V gene end was trimmed by 1 base and the J gene end by 1 base; junction bases not matched to a gene: 10. Germline CDR1 LGHNA, CDR2 YNFKEQ. Using its own MiXCR run on the 5' RACE reads, TCRdb lists one record per CDR3 protein. The table includes about 890,000 distinct CDR3 sequences, roughly an eighth detected once. No donor was unhealthy or non-Caucasian. As to this clonotype: Its cognate antigen is unknown.

These sequences were also reported in another study, on yellow fever vaccine responses in identical twins. According to that study: The authors reported partly convergent, partly personalized vaccine responses in identical twins.

The sequenced sample was PBMCs. This receptor was obtained from a young woman in good health. The chain uses TRBV4-2 and TRBJ2-5; 12 bases line up with TRBD1. The CDR3: CASSQGGGQGAVFQETQYF. The CDR3, as DNA: TGTGCCAGCAGCCAAGGGGGGGGACAGGGGGCCGTTTTCCAAGAGACCCAGTACTTC.